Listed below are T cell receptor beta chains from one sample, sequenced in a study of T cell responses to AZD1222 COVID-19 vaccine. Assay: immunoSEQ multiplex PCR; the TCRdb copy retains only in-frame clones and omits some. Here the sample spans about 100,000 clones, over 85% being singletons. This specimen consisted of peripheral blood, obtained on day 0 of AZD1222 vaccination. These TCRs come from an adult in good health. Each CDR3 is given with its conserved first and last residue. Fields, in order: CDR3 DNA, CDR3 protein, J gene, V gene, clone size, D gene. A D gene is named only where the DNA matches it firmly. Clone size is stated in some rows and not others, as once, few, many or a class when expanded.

DNA: TGTGCCAGCAGTTTGTTGGGCCAGGGGTCGGGTGCTTTCTTT
CDR3: CASSLLGQGSGAFF
J: TRBJ1-1
V: TRBV28
size: NA
D: NA

DNA: TGTGCCAGCAGCCGCAGCAGGTCGGCGACTGAAGCTTTCTTT
CDR3: CASSRSRSATEAFF
J: TRBJ1-1
V: TRBV11-3
size: NA
D: NA

DNA: TGTGCCAGCAGCCTGGGACTAGCGGGGGCCGAGGAGCAGTTCTTC
CDR3: CASSLGLAGAEEQFF
J: TRBJ2-1
V: TRBV7-7
size: NA
D: TRBD2

DNA: TGTGCCAGCGCCGGGACAGGAGTCAATCAGCCCCAGCATTTT
CDR3: CASAGTGVNQPQHF
J: TRBJ1-5
V: TRBV19
size: NA
D: TRBD1

DNA: TGTGCCAGTAGTATTCAAGCGGGGGAAGGAGAGACCCAGTACTTC
CDR3: CASSIQAGEGETQYF
J: TRBJ2-5
V: TRBV19
size: NA
D: TRBD2

DNA: TGTGCCAGCAGTGAAAGGGACAGGGTTGAAGCTTTCTTT
CDR3: CASSERDRVEAFF
J: TRBJ1-1
V: TRBV2
size: NA
D: TRBD1

DNA: TGTGCCAGCAGCCAGGACCTCAATCAGCCCCAGCATTTT
CDR3: CASSQDLNQPQHF
J: TRBJ1-5
V: TRBV3-1/TRBV3-2
size: NA
D: NA

DNA: TGTGCCAGCCGCAACAGGGGCACCGGGGAGCTGTTTTTT
CDR3: CASRNRGTGELFF
J: TRBJ2-2
V: TRBV5-6
size: NA
D: TRBD1

DNA: TGTGCCAGCAGTGCCTACTCAGGGGGCGCGGGCTATGGCTACACCTTC
CDR3: CASSAYSGGAGYGYTF
J: TRBJ1-2
V: TRBV6-1
size: NA
D: TRBD1

DNA: TGTGCCAGCAGCGTAACAGCCTCGATCACCTACAATGAGCAGTTCTTC
CDR3: CASSVTASITYNEQFF
J: TRBJ2-1
V: TRBV9
size: NA
D: NA

DNA: TGTGCCAGCAGTTCCCAACTACCCGTGGGAGGGACCGAGCAGTACTTC
CDR3: CASSSQLPVGGTEQYF
J: TRBJ2-7
V: TRBV28
size: NA
D: TRBD2

DNA: TGTGCCAGCAGCCCCGGGCCTCCCAGTGAAAAACTGTTTTTT
CDR3: CASSPGPPSEKLFF
J: TRBJ1-4
V: TRBV9
size: NA
D: NA

DNA: TGTGCTAGTGGTAAACGGACAGACACGTTCAATCAGCCCCAGCATTTT
CDR3: CASGKRTDTFNQPQHF
J: TRBJ1-5
V: TRBV12-5
size: NA
D: NA

DNA: TGTGCCAGCCGGACAGCCAACACAGATACGCAGTATTTT
CDR3: CASRTANTDTQYF
J: TRBJ2-3
V: TRBV28
size: NA
D: NA

DNA: TGTGCCAGCAGCACATCAGGGGTCGAGACCCAGTACTTC
CDR3: CASSTSGVETQYF
J: TRBJ2-5
V: TRBV11-3
size: NA
D: NA

DNA: TGTGCCAGCAGTGACGGGACTAGCGCAGATACGCAGTATTTT
CDR3: CASSDGTSADTQYF
J: TRBJ2-3
V: TRBV6-4
size: few
D: TRBD2

DNA: TGTGCCAGCAGCCGGCCTTACTCTGGGGCCAACGTCCTGACTTTC
CDR3: CASSRPYSGANVLTF
J: TRBJ2-6
V: TRBV14
size: once
D: NA

DNA: TGTGCCAGCAGTTTGGAGGGGGCAATAGGCACTGGCTACACCTTC
CDR3: CASSLEGAIGTGYTF
J: TRBJ1-2
V: TRBV28
size: once
D: TRBD1

DNA: TGTGCCAGCCGGGGGCTTGGGGCATACAATGAGCAGTTCTTC
CDR3: CASRGLGAYNEQFF
J: TRBJ2-1
V: TRBV2
size: NA
D: NA

DNA: TGTGCCACACCCCAGGGGGGATTGAACACTGAAGCTTTCTTT
CDR3: CATPQGGLNTEAFF
J: TRBJ1-1
V: TRBV6-5
size: NA
D: TRBD1

DNA: TGTGCCAGCAGCACCGCTGCCAGGGGGCCTGAAGCTTTCTTT
CDR3: CASSTAARGPEAFF
J: TRBJ1-1
V: TRBV7-9
size: NA
D: TRBD1

DNA: TGTGCCAGCAGCTTGGGGGATGACTTTGGGGATGAGCAGTTCTTC
CDR3: CASSLGDDFGDEQFF
J: TRBJ2-1
V: TRBV11-3
size: NA
D: NA

DNA: TGTGCCAGCAGCTTATTGGTTATGGGACAGGCGCACTATGGCTACACCTTC
CDR3: CASSLLVMGQAHYGYTF
J: TRBJ1-2
V: TRBV7-8
size: NA
D: TRBD1

DNA: TGTGCCAGCAGCTTTTTAACCGGGGTTGTCGGCTACACCTTC
CDR3: CASSFLTGVVGYTF
J: TRBJ1-2
V: TRBV5-6
size: NA
D: NA

DNA: TGTGCCAGCAGTCCGACTAGGGCGCAGTATTTT
CDR3: CASSPTRAQYF
J: TRBJ2-3
V: TRBV12-3/TRBV12-4
size: NA
D: NA

DNA: TGTGCCTGGAGCTTAATGGGGAACACTGAAGCTTTCTTT
CDR3: CAWSLMGNTEAFF
J: TRBJ1-1
V: TRBV30
size: NA
D: NA

DNA: TGTGCCAGCAGTGAAGATCAGGGTAATGAGCAGTTCTTC
CDR3: CASSEDQGNEQFF
J: TRBJ2-1
V: TRBV6-1
size: NA
D: NA

DNA: TGTGCCAGCAGTCATCTACTAGCGGGAGGCCCCGAGCAGTACTTC
CDR3: CASSHLLAGGPEQYF
J: TRBJ2-7
V: TRBV6-5
size: NA
D: TRBD2

DNA: TGTGCCAGCAAGGGGGGTTGGGATGCAGGACTTAACTATGGCTACACCTTC
CDR3: CASKGGWDAGLNYGYTF
J: TRBJ1-2
V: TRBV19
size: NA
D: NA

DNA: TGCAGCGTTGAAGGTAGCGGGGGGGGCACAGATACGCAGTATTTT
CDR3: CSVEGSGGGTDTQYF
J: TRBJ2-3
V: TRBV29-1
size: NA
D: TRBD2

DNA: TGTGCCAGTGGTTCCGTCATGAACACTGAAGCTTTCTTT
CDR3: CASGSVMNTEAFF
J: TRBJ1-1
V: TRBV9
size: once
D: NA

DNA: TGTGCCAGCCAGCTGGGGGGGAATGAGCAGTTCTTC
CDR3: CASQLGGNEQFF
J: TRBJ2-1
V: TRBV3-1/TRBV3-2
size: NA
D: TRBD2

DNA: TGCGCCAGCAGCTTGGAGGGCCCTGGGACACCCCTCCACTTT
CDR3: CASSLEGPGTPLHF
J: TRBJ1-6
V: TRBV5-1
size: once
D: NA

DNA: TGTGCCAGTAGTGTTCGGGACACTAATCAGCCCCAGCATTTT
CDR3: CASSVRDTNQPQHF
J: TRBJ1-5
V: TRBV19
size: once
D: NA

DNA: TGTGCCAGCTCATCCATGGACCTTCGGGCTTTCTTT
CDR3: CASSSMDLRAFF
J: TRBJ1-1
V: TRBV18
size: NA
D: NA

DNA: TGCGCCAGCAGCCAAGTGACAGGAGACTATGGCTACACCTTC
CDR3: CASSQVTGDYGYTF
J: TRBJ1-2
V: TRBV4-1
size: NA
D: NA

DNA: TGTGCCAGCAGTGATGGTGGCAGGGGGCTAAGAAACACCATATATTTT
CDR3: CASSDGGRGLRNTIYF
J: TRBJ1-3
V: TRBV2
size: NA
D: TRBD1

DNA: TGCGCCAGCAGCTTGACAGGGGGGTACGAGCAGTACTTC
CDR3: CASSLTGGYEQYF
J: TRBJ2-7
V: TRBV5-1
size: NA
D: TRBD1

DNA: TGTGCCACCAGTGACCCCGGGAGGGGAAATGAAAAACTGTTTTTT
CDR3: CATSDPGRGNEKLFF
J: TRBJ1-4
V: TRBV24-1
size: once
D: NA

DNA: TGTGCCAGTAGTATCACCTACTTCAATGAGCAGTTCTTC
CDR3: CASSITYFNEQFF
J: TRBJ2-1
V: TRBV19
size: NA
D: NA

DNA: TGTGCCAGCATGGAAGGGGAGGGAGACACTGAAGCTTTCTTT
CDR3: CASMEGEGDTEAFF
J: TRBJ1-1
V: TRBV9
size: NA
D: NA

DNA: TGTGCCAGCAGCCAAGATTTTCGCGGCACCGAGCAGTTCTTC
CDR3: CASSQDFRGTEQFF
J: TRBJ2-1
V: TRBV3-1/TRBV3-2
size: NA
D: NA

DNA: TGTGCCAGTAGTACTGGCAGGGGGAGGACCTACGAGCAGTACTTC
CDR3: CASSTGRGRTYEQYF
J: TRBJ2-7
V: TRBV19
size: once
D: NA

DNA: TGTGCCAGCAGCCGACGGACTTGGGGTGGTCGCTCCTATAATTCACCCCTCCACTTT
CDR3: CASSRRTWGGRSYNSPLHF
J: TRBJ1-6
V: TRBV5-6
size: NA
D: NA

DNA: TGTGCCATCAGTACGGACAGTAACTATGGCTACACCTTC
CDR3: CAISTDSNYGYTF
J: TRBJ1-2
V: TRBV10-3
size: NA
D: NA

DNA: TGTGCCAGCAGCTCGCGTAGGCTGAACTATGGCTACACCTTC
CDR3: CASSSRRLNYGYTF
J: TRBJ1-2
V: TRBV11-1
size: NA
D: NA

DNA: TGTGCCAGTAGTATAACGCAGCTTCAGCCCCAGCATTTT
CDR3: CASSITQLQPQHF
J: TRBJ1-5
V: TRBV19
size: NA
D: NA

DNA: TGTGCCAGCAGCTTAGGACAGGGGAACAATCAGCCCCAGCATTTT
CDR3: CASSLGQGNNQPQHF
J: TRBJ1-5
V: TRBV3-1/TRBV3-2
size: NA
D: TRBD1

DNA: TGTGCCAGCGCCTTAGGGACAGGGGTCGGGGAGCAGTACTTC
CDR3: CASALGTGVGEQYF
J: TRBJ2-7
V: TRBV27
size: NA
D: TRBD1

DNA: TGTGCCAGCAGCCCGGGACAAGGCGAAAAACTGTTTTTT
CDR3: CASSPGQGEKLFF
J: TRBJ1-4
V: TRBV3-1/TRBV3-2
size: NA
D: NA

DNA: TGTGCCAGCGGAATCGGGACAGGGTATTACGAGCAGTACTTC
CDR3: CASGIGTGYYEQYF
J: TRBJ2-7
V: TRBV6-5
size: NA
D: TRBD1

DNA: TGTGCCAGTAGTCGAACAGGGATTCAACCCTCCACTCGTGGCTACACCTTC
CDR3: CASSRTGIQPSTRGYTF
J: TRBJ1-2
V: TRBV19
size: NA
D: NA

DNA: TGTGCCAGCAGCAATACAGGGGAAGATACGCAGTATTTT
CDR3: CASSNTGEDTQYF
J: TRBJ2-3
V: TRBV11-2
size: NA
D: TRBD1

DNA: TGTGCCAGCAGTGACCAAGACAGGGGGCAGTACTTC
CDR3: CASSDQDRGQYF
J: TRBJ2-7
V: TRBV6-2/TRBV6-3
size: NA
D: TRBD1

DNA: TGTGCCAGCAGCTCATTACAGGGGAATGAGCAGTTCTTC
CDR3: CASSSLQGNEQFF
J: TRBJ2-1
V: TRBV11-2
size: few
D: TRBD1

DNA: TGCGCCAGCAGCCAATGGGCAACGGGGCTGAATGAAAAACTGTTTTTT
CDR3: CASSQWATGLNEKLFF
J: TRBJ1-4
V: TRBV4-1
size: NA
D: NA

DNA: TGTGCCAGCAGTGGGAATAACTTAAACACAGATACGCAGTATTTT
CDR3: CASSGNNLNTDTQYF
J: TRBJ2-3
V: TRBV2
size: once
D: NA

DNA: TGCGCCAGCAGCCACGGGACAGGTAACAATCAGCCCCAGCATTTT
CDR3: CASSHGTGNNQPQHF
J: TRBJ1-5
V: TRBV4-1
size: NA
D: TRBD1